This TCR beta chain was retrieved from a study of radiotherapy plus CTLA-4 blockade in lung cancer (dated 2018 in TCRdb). Regarding the study in general: Among the enrolled patients, about 20% had an objective response, and roughly 30% reached disease control.

Library generation was performed with the immunoSEQ multiplex PCR assay. This immuneACCESS table, as held by TCRdb, lists in-frame sequences with V and J called but not all clones. Of the missing ones, under half trace to an unresolved V gene in checked studies; the others have no known cause. In all, the sample holds roughly 100,000 clones, and 82% of those were seen once. Roughly 3.5% of the sample goes to the ten largest clones. In this study, focal radiation therapy paired with CTLA-4 blockade (ipilimumab) was tested in patients who had chemo-refractory metastatic non-small-cell lung cancer. V is reduced by 3 bases and J by 4 bases, leaving a spacing of 18 bases between them. From its cysteine to its phenylalanine, the CDR3 spans 16 amino acids. The kept DNA is CDR3 alone, 48 bases in frame from the first base. CDR1 and CDR2, looked up from the germline V gene (reference sequence), are MNHEY and SMNVEV.

This clone occurred a few times. Its antigen has not been determined. No much larger clone is present one base from it, and per-base qualities are unavailable. General conclusions and limits of the study: After treatment with radiotherapy and ipilimumab, TCR clones that originated in tumors expanded in peripheral blood. The strongest predictors of response, as reported, were early dynamic changes in blood T cell clones along with a rise in serum interferon-beta after radiation.

The sample here was peripheral blood, taken from a patient treated with radiotherapy plus ipilimumab. Recombination linked TRBV27 to TRBJ1-1, and possibly TRBD1, on 6 matching bases. The clonotype comes from a human donor with non-small cell lung cancer who had a partial response to radiotherapy plus ipilimumab. The CDR3 here reads CASSFSGATGPTEAFF. The DNA reads TGTGCCAGCAGTTTTTCCGGGGCGACAGGACCCACTGAAGCTTTCTTT.